Included here is one T cell receptor beta chain sequence, with context. Deep was the level used in running the assay. Here immunoSEQ multiplex PCR was the method, and the copy in TCRdb shows in-frame clones only, minus some. The sample lists roughly 640,000 clones, over 65% occurring once. There are 16 residues in the CDR3. The V gene end was trimmed by 1 base and the J gene end by 4 bases; junction bases not matched to a gene: 7. Germline CDR1 reads SGHRS; CDR2 reads YFSETQ. The record originates from a study of shared clonotypes between healthy human individuals. The sample was memory CD4+ T cells sorted from blood. The subset: CD45RA-negative fraction. The V and J genes are TRBV5-1 and TRBJ2-5; TRBD2 agrees at 10 bases. This TCR was recovered from a woman aged 25 to 45 in good health. CDR3 amino acids: CASSLLASGSSETQYF. CDR3 DNA sequence: TGCGCCAGCAGCTTGTTGGCTAGCGGGAGTTCAGAGACCCAGTACTTC.